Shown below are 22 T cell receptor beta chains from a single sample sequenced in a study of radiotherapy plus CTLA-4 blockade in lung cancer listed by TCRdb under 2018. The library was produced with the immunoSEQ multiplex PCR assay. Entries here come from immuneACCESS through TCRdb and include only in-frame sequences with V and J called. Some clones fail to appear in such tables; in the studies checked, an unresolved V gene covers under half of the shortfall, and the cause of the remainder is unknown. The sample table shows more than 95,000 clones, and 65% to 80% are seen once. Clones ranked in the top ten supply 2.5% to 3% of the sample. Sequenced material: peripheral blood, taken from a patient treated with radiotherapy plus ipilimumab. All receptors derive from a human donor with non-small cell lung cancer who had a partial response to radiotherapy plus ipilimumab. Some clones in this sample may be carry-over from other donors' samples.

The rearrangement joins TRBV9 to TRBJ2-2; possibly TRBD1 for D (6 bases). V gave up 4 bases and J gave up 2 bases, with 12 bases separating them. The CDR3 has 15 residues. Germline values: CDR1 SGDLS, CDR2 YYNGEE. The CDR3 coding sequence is TGTGCCAGCAGCCCACGGACAGCTAACACCGGGGAGCTGTTTTTT. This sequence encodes CASSPRTANTGELFF. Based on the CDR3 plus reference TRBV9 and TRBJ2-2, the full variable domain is DSGVTQTPKHLITATGQRVTLRCSPRSGDLSVYWYQQSLDQGLQFLIQYYNGEERAKGNILERFSAQQFPDLHSELNLSSLELGDSALYFCASSPRTANTGELFFGEGSRLTVL.

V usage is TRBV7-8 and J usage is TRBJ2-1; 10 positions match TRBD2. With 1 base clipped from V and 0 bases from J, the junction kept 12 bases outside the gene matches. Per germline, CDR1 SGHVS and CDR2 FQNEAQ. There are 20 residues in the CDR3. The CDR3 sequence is CASSLVSASGRRSSYNEQFF. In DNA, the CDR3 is TGTGCCAGCAGCTTAGTCAGCGCTAGCGGGAGAAGATCCTCCTACAATGAGCAGTTCTTC.

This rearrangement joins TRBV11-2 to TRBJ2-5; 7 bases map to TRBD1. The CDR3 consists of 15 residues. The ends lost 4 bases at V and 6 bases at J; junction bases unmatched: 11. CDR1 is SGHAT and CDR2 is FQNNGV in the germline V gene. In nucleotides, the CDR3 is TGTGCCAGCAGCTCGAACCGAGGGGGCGGACAGACCCAGTACTTC. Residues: CASSSNRGGGQTQYF.

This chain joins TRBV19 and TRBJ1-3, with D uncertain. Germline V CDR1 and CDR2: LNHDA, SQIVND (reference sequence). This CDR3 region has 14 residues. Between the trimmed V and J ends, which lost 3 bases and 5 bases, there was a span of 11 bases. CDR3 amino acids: CASSIRRNRNTIYF. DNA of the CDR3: TGTGCCAGTAGTATCAGAAGAAACCGAAACACCATATATTTT.

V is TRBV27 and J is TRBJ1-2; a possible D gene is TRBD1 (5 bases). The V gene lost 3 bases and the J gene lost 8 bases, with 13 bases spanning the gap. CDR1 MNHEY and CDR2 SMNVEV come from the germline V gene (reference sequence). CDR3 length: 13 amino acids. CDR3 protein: CASSLWGDGGYTF. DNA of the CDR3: TGTGCCAGCAGTTTGTGGGGGGATGGGGGCTACACCTTC.

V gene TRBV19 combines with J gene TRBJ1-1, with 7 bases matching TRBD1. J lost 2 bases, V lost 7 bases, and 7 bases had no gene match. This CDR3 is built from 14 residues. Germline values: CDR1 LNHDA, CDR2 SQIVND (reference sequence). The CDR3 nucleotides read TGTGCCAGTATCCCCCGGGACAGCAACACTGAAGCTTTCTTT. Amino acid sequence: CASIPRDSNTEAFF.

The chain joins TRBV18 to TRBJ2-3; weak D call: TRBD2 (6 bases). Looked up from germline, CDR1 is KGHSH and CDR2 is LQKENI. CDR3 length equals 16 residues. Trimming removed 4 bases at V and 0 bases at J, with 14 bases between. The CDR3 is CASSLSLAASTDTQYF. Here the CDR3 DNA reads TGTGCCAGCTCACTTTCGTTAGCGGCTAGCACAGATACGCAGTATTTT.

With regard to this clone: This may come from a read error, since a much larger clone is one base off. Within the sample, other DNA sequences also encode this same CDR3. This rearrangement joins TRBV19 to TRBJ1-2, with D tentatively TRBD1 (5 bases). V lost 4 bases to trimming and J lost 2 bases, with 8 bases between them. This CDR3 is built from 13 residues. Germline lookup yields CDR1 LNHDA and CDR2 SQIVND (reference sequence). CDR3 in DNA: TGTGCCAGTAGTAAGCAGGGCAACTATGGCTACACCTTC. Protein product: CASSKQGNYGYTF.

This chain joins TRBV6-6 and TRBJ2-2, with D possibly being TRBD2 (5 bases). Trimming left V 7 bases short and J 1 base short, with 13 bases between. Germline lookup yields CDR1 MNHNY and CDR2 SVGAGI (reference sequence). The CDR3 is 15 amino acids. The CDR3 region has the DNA TGTGCCAGCACCCCACGCGGACTGAACACCGGGGAGCTGTTTTTT. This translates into CASTPRGLNTGELFF.

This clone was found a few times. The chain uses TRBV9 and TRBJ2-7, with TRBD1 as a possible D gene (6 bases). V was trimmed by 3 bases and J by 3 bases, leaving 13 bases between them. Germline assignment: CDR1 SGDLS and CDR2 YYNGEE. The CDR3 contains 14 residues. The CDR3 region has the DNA TGTGCCAGCAGCGCCGGACAGATGAACTACGAGCAGTACTTC. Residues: CASSAGQMNYEQYF. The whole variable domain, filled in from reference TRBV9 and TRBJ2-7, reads DSGVTQTPKHLITATGQRVTLRCSPRSGDLSVYWYQQSLDQGLQFLIQYYNGEERAKGNILERFSAQQFPDLHSELNLSSLELGDSALYFCASSAGQMNYEQYFGPGTRLTVT.

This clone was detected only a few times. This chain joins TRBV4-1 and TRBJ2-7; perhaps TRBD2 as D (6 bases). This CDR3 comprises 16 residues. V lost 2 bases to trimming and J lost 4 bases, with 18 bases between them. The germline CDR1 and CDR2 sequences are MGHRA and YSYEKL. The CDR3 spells CASSQMLASISYEQYF. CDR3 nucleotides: TGCGCCAGCAGCCAAATGCTAGCGTCCATTTCGTACGAGCAGTACTTC.

CDR3 sequence (DNA): TGTGCCAGCAGTGAACAGGGCTCTGGAAACACCATATATTTT. Protein product: CASSEQGSGNTIYF. The chain links TRBV6-5 to TRBJ1-3; TRBD1 might be the D (6 bases). CDR1 and CDR2 (germline): MNHEY, SVGAGI. The CDR3 contains 14 residues. The V end was cut by 5 bases, the J end by 0 bases, with 8 bases between.

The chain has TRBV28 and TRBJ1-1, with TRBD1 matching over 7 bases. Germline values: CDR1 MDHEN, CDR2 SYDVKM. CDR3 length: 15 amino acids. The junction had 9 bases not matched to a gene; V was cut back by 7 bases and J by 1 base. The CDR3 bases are TGTGCCAGCACAAACAGGGGTTCTGGGAACACTGAAGCTTTCTTT. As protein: CASTNRGSGNTEAFF.

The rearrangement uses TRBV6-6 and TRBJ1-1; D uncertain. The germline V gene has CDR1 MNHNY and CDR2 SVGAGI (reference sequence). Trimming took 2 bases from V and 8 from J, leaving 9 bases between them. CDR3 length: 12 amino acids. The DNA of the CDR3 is TGTGCCAGCAGTTACGCGAGCAAAGAAGCTTTCTTT. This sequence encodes CASSYASKEAFF.

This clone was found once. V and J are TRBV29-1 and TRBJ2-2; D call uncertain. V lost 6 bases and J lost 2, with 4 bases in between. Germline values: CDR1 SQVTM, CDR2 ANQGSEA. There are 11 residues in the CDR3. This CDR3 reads CSVLNTGELFF. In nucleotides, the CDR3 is TGCAGCGTCCTTAACACCGGGGAGCTGTTTTTT.

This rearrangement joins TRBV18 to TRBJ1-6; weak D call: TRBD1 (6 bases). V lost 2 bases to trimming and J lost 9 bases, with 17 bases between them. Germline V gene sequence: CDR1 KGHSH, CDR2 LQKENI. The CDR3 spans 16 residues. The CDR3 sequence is CASSPSGDTLGSPLHF. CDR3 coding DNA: TGTGCCAGCTCACCAAGCGGGGACACCCTAGGTTCACCCCTCCACTTT. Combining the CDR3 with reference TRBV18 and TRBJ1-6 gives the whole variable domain NAGVMQNPRHLVRRRGQEARLRCSPMKGHSHVYWYRQLPEEGLKFMVYLQKENIIDESGMPKERFSAEFPKEGPSILRIQQVVRGDSAAYFCASSPSGDTLGSPLHFGNGTRLTVT.

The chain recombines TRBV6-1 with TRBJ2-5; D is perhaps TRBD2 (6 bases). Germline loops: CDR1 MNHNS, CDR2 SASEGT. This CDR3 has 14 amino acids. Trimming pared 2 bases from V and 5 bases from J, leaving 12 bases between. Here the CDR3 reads CASSERGMVETQYF. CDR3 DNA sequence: TGTGCCAGCAGTGAACGGGGGATGGTTGAGACCCAGTACTTC.

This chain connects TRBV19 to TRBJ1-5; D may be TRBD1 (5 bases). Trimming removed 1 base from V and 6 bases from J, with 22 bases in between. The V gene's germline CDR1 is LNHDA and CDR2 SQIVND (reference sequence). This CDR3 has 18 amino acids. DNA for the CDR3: TGTGCCAGTAGTATAGGCGGCAGGGCAGGGAGGATCAGTCAGCCCCAGCATTTT. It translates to CASSIGGRAGRISQPQHF. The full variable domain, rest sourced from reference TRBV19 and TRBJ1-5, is DGGITQSPKYLFRKEGQNVTLSCEQNLNHDAMYWYRQDPGQGLRLIYYSQIVNDFQKGDIAEGYSVSREKKESFPLTVTSAQKNPTAFYLCASSIGGRAGRISQPQHFGDGTRLSIL.

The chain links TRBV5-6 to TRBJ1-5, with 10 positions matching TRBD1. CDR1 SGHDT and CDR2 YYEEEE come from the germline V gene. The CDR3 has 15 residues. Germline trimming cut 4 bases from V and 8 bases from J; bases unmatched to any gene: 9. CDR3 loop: CASSLGQGMWEPQHF. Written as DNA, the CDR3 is TGTGCCAGCAGCCTGGGACAGGGGATGTGGGAGCCCCAGCATTTT.

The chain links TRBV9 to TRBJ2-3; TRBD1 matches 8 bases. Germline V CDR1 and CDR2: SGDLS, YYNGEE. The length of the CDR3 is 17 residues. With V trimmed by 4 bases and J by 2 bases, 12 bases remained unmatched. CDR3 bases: TGTGCCAGCAGCTTTGGACAGGGAAGCAGGGACACAGATACGCAGTATTTT. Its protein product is CASSFGQGSRDTDTQYF.

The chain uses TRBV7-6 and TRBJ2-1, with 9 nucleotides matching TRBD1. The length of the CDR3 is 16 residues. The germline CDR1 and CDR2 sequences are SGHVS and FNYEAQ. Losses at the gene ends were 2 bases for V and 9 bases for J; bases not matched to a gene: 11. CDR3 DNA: TGTGCCAGCAGCTTAATTTCCGGGACAGGGAGGGGTGAGCAGTTCTTC. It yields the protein CASSLISGTGRGEQFF.

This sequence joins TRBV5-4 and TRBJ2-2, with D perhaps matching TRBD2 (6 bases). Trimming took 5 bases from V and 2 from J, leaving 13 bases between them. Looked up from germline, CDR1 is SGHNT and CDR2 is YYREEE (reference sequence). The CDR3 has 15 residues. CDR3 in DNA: TGTGCCAGCAGACCGGGACTCGGAAACACCGGGGAGCTGTTTTTT. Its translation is CASRPGLGNTGELFF. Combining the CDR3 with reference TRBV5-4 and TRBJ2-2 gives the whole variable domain ETGVTQSPTHLIKTRGQQVTLRCSSQSGHNTVSWYQQALGQGPQFIFQYYREEENGRGNFPPRFSGLQFPNYSSELNVNALELDDSALYLCASRPGLGNTGELFFGEGSRLTVL.